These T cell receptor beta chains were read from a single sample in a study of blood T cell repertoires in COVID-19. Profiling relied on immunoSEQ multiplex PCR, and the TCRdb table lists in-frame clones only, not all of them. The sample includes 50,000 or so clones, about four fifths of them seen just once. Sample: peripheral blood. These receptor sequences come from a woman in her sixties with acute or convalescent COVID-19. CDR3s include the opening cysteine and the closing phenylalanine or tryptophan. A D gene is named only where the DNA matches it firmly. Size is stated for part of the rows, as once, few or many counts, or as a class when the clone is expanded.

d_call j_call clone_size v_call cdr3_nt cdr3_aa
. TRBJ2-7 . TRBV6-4 TGTGCCAGCAGAACCGAACTCTACGAGCAGTACTTC CASRTELYEQYF
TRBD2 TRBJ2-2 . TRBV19 TGTGCCAGTAGGACTAGCGGGAGTACCGGGGAGCTGTTTTTT CASRTSGSTGELFF
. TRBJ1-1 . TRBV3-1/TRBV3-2 TGTGCCAGCAGCCCCACTGGGGGGAGGGGGACTGAAGCTTTCTTT CASSPTGGRGTEAFF
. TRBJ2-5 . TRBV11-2 TGTGCCAGCACCACCTCGGGGGGCCCAGAAGAGACCCAGTACTTC CASTTSGGPEETQYF
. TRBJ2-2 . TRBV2 TGTGCCAGCAGTGTTGAGGGGGCCGGGGAGCTGTTTTTT CASSVEGAGELFF
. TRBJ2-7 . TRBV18 TGTGCCAGCTCACTTACGACTAGACGGAGCTCCTACGAGCAGTACTTC CASSLTTRRSSYEQYF
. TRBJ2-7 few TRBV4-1 TGCGCCAGCAGCCCCGAGGGTCCCTACGAGCAGTACTTC CASSPEGPYEQYF
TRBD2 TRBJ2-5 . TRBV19 TGTGCCAGTAGTGCGAGGACTAGCGGGAGAAAGGAAGAGACCCAGTACTTC CASSARTSGRKEETQYF
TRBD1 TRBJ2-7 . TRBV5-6 TGTGCCAGCAGCTTGGGGACAGGGGCCTTGTACGAGCAGTACTTC CASSLGTGALYEQYF
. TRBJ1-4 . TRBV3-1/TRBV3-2 TGTGCCAGCAGCCAAGGTGTCCGGGAAAAACTGTTTTTT CASSQGVREKLFF
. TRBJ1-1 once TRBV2 TGTGCCAGCTACGGAGGGGCGAACACTGAAGCTTTCTTT CASYGGANTEAFF
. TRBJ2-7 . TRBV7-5 TGTGCCAGAAGCCTGGGACAGGGGGACTACGAGCAGTACTTC CARSLGQGDYEQYF
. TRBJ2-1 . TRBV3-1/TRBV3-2 TGTGCCAGCAGCCAAGACGCCGGCGCTAGGAATGAGCAGTTCTTC CASSQDAGARNEQFF
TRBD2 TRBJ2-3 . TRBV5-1 TGCGCCAGCAGCTTAAGTTCTAGCGGGGGTTCGTCAGATACGCAGTATTTT CASSLSSSGGSSDTQYF
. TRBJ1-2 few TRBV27 TGTGCCAGCAGTTTATCATCGGGGAATGGCTACACCTTC CASSLSSGNGYTF
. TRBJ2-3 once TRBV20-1 TGCAGTGCTAGTCCCGATAGCGAGTCAGATACGCAGTATTTT CSASPDSESDTQYF
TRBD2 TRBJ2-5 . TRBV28 TGTGCCAGCAGTTCAAGGCTAGCGGGGGTGTTAGAGACCCAGTACTTC CASSSRLAGVLETQYF
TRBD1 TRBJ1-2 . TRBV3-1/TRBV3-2 TGTGCCAGCAGCCAAGAAGTCGGGACAGCCAGCTACACCTTC CASSQEVGTASYTF
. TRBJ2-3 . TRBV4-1 TGCGCCAGCAGCCAGGCCTTTGGGGGAGGAGGTGCAGATACGCAGTATTTT CASSQAFGGGGADTQYF
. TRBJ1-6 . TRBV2 TGTGCCAGCACCTCTGGGGGGGGGTCCTATAATTCACCCCTCCACTTT CASTSGGGSYNSPLHF
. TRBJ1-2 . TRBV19 TGTGCCAGTAGAACCCAAGACAACAGGGAAGGCTACACCTTC CASRTQDNREGYTF
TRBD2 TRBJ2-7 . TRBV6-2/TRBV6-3 TGTGCCAGCAGTTCAGCGGGAGGTGGCTCCTACGAGCAGTACTTC CASSSAGGGSYEQYF
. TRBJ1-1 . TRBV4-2 TGTGCCAGCAGCCAGGTGACAGGCGAGAACACTGAAGCTTTCTTT CASSQVTGENTEAFF
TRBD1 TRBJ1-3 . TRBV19 TGTGCCAGTAGTATGACAGGGGCAGGAAACACCATATATTTT CASSMTGAGNTIYF
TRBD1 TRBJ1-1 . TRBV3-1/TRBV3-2 TGTGCCAGCAGCCCCACACCCGGGACAGGGTATTTTAACACTGAAGCTTTCTTT CASSPTPGTGYFNTEAFF
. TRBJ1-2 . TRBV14 TGTGCCAGCAGCCAAGAACTTCAGGGGACTGGCTACACCTTC CASSQELQGTGYTF
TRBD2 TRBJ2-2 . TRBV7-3 TGTGCCAGCAGCCCCGGGGGGTGGACCGGGGAGCTGTTTTTT CASSPGGWTGELFF
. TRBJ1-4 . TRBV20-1 TGCAGTGCTAGTCCTAGACAGGTGGATGAAAAACTGTTTTTT CSASPRQVDEKLFF
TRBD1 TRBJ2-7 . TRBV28 TGTGCCAGCAGTTCTTCTGGGACAGGAAAAACCTACGAGCAGTACTTC CASSSSGTGKTYEQYF
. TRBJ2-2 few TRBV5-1 TGCGCCAGCAGCTTGGGAGGCCCGATCACCGGGGAGCTGTTTTTT CASSLGGPITGELFF
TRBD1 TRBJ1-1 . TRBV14 TGTGCCAGCACTCCCTTCCCGCAGGGGGGAGCTTTCTTT CASTPFPQGGAFF
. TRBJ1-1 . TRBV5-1 TGCGCCAGCAGCGTTCAGGGAGGACCTGAAGCTTTCTTT CASSVQGGPEAFF
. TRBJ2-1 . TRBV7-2 TGTGCCAGCAGCTTAGCCTGGGGCACGGAGCAGTTCTTC CASSLAWGTEQFF
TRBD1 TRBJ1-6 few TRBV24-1 TGTGCCACCAGTGAGCGGACGGGACAGGGGGCGACATCCTATAATTCACCCCTCCACTTT CATSERTGQGATSYNSPLHF
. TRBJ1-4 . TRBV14 TGTGCCAGCAGCCAAGCCAGGGGTGAAAAACTGTTTTTT CASSQARGEKLFF
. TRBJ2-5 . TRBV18 TGTGCCAGCTCACCAAAAAAGGGGATACAAGAGACCCAGTACTTC CASSPKKGIQETQYF
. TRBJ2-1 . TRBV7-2 TGTGCCAGCAGCCCGGGTGGATTGGTACTTAGAAATGAGCAGTTCTTC CASSPGGLVLRNEQFF
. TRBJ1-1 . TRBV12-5 TGTGCTAGTGGGGTTACAGGGAACACTGAAGCTTTCTTT CASGVTGNTEAFF
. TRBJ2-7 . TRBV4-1 TGCGCCAGCAGCCAACCAGGCTACGAGCAGTACTTC CASSQPGYEQYF
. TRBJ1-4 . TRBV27 TGTGCCAGCAGTTCGACTTCTAGGGGGGGAAAACTGTTTTTT CASSSTSRGGKLFF
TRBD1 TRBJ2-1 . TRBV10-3 TGTGCCATCAGTACTACAGGGGGCGAGCAGTTCTTC CAISTTGGEQFF
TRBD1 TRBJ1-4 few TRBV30 TGTGCCGCCAGGGGGGCGACTAATGAAAAACTGTTTTTT CAARGATNEKLFF
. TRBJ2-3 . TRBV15 TGTGCCACCAGCTCCGCTGGATACGGGTGGTATTTT CATSSAGYGWYF
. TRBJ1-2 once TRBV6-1 TGTGCCAGCAGTGAAGCGGGGGGGGCAGTCTATGGCTACACCTTC CASSEAGGAVYGYTF
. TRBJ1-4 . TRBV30 TGTGCAGCTCCCCTCCCCGAAACTAATGAAAAACTGTTTTTT CAAPLPETNEKLFF
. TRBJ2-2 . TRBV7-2 TGTGCCAGCAGCTCAGCGGGACAGAACACCGGGGAGCTGTTTTTT CASSSAGQNTGELFF
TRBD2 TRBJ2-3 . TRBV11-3 TGTGCCAGCAGCGCTAGCGGGGGGACCGATACGCAGTATTTT CASSASGGTDTQYF
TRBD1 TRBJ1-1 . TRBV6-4 TGTGCCAGCAGGGAGCAGGGGGCCCCGAACACTGAAGCTTTCTTT CASREQGAPNTEAFF
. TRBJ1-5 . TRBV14 TGTGCCAGCAGCAAGGACAGCGGAGCCCAGCCCCAGCATTTT CASSKDSGAQPQHF
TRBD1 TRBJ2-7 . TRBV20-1 TGCAGTGCGACAGGGCCGTACGAGCAGTACTTC CSATGPYEQYF
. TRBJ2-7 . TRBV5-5 TGTGCCAGCAGCGACGGGTGGAAATACCCGGTGCCGTACGAGCAGTACTTC CASSDGWKYPVPYEQYF
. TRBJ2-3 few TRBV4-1 TGCGCCAGCAGCCAAGGATTCGTCCACAGGGGCACAGATACGCAGTATTTT CASSQGFVHRGTDTQYF